This TCR beta chain came from a study of T cells after yellow fever vaccination. Whole-study context: SMART-Seq v4 Ultra Low Input handled preparation of low-cell-number fractions.

Study-wide results and caveats: Post-booster samples contained most primary-vaccination clones (roughly 96% CD4, almost 90% CD8).

This clonotype occurred many times. What it recognizes is unknown. The authors made TCR cDNA by 5'RACE template switching, adding a universal primer site and UMIs. A single record per CDR3 protein comes from TCRdb applying MiXCR to the 5' RACE reads. This sample has around 320,000 distinct CDR3 sequences, with over 3.5% found just once. The CDR3 has 15 residues. CDR1 and CDR2 from the germline V gene are MNHNS and SASEGT. The trim removed 2 bases at V and 5 bases at J, leaving 6 bases unmatched. This receptor was identified in a man younger than 35 who received the YFV17D yellow fever vaccine. The chain combines TRBV6-1 with TRBJ2-5, with 9 bases aligning to TRBD2. Material: PBMCs, obtained 15 days after the yellow fever booster vaccination. The CDR3: CASSETAGGPETQYF. The CDR3 DNA is TGTGCCAGCAGTGAAACGGCGGGGGGGCCTGAGACCCAGTACTTC.